One and the same sample provided the 27 T cell receptor beta chains below, sequenced in a study of T cells in Graves' hyperthyroidism and ophthalmopathy. From RNA transcripts, TCR beta CDR3 regions were amplified. When the TCR CDR3 underwent first-round RT-PCR, the HTBI primer set was used. MiXCR, run by TCRdb on the multiplex PCR reads, gives a single entry per CDR3 protein. Altogether 250,000 to 300,000 distinct CDR3 sequences are present, approximately 13% being singletons, with the ten largest covering 7.9%. Material for sequencing was blood. The origin of the receptors is a woman aged 35 to 49 with Graves' hyperthyroidism.

This clonotype was observed many times. The J gene is TRBJ2-2, the V gene TRBV6-1, with 14 bases aligning to TRBD2. There are 16 residues in the CDR3. Germline V gives CDR1 MNHNS, CDR2 SASEGT. Unmatched junction bases numbered 3, after V lost 6 bases and J lost 3 bases. The CDR3 region has the DNA TGTGCCAGCAGGGGACTAGCGGGAGCGTACACCGGGGAGCTGTTTTTT. It yields the protein CASRGLAGAYTGELFF.

For this clonotype: A read error may explain this, as a much larger clone is one base away. The gene calls are TRBV28 and TRBJ2-7; a weak D match, TRBD2 (6 bases). From germline, CDR1 is MDHEN and CDR2 SYDVKM. This CDR3 is built from 15 residues. The CDR3 nucleotides read TGTACCAGCAGTCCCTGGCAGGCCGGGGGCTACGAGCAGTACTTC. Residues: CTSSPWQAGGYEQYF.

The chain carries TRBV20-1 and TRBJ2-2; D is perhaps TRBD1 or TRBD2 (5 bases each). From germline, CDR1 is DFQATT and CDR2 SNEGSKA (reference sequence). V lost 6 bases and J 5 bases, leaving 25 bases between the germline ends. The CDR3 is made up of 17 amino acids. The CDR3 sequence is CSANYPRGHLFTGELFF. The CDR3 region has the DNA TGCAGTGCCAACTATCCCCGGGGCCACCTCTTTACCGGGGAGCTGTTTTTT.

V and J are TRBV19 and TRBJ1-1; D not resolved. The V and J ends lost 1 base and 8 bases respectively, with 5 bases between them. The CDR3 runs 11 residues. CDR1 is LNHDA and CDR2 is SQIVND in the germline V gene (reference sequence). The CDR3 nucleotides are TGTGCCAGTAGTATAGGAATGGAAGCTTTCTTT. It encodes CASSIGMEAFF. Full variable domain (rest looked up from reference TRBV19 and TRBJ1-1): DGGITQSPKYLFRKEGQNVTLSCEQNLNHDAMYWYRQDPGQGLRLIYYSQIVNDFQKGDIAEGYSVSREKKESFPLTVTSAQKNPTAFYLCASSIGMEAFFGQGTRLTVV.

This chain joins TRBV9 and TRBJ2-7; TRBD1 or TRBD2 may be the D gene (6 bases each). Trimming removed 0 bases at V and 9 bases at J, with 10 bases between. Germline values: CDR1 SGDLS, CDR2 YYNGEE. The CDR3 contains 12 residues. CDR3 protein: CASSVEGGRQYF. CDR3 nucleotides: TGTGCCAGCAGCGTAGAAGGGGGGCGGCAGTACTTC.

This clonotype was seen at least ten times. The J gene is TRBJ1-2, the V gene TRBV27; a possible D gene is TRBD1 (6 bases). CDR3 length: 13 residues. The V and J ends lost 5 bases and 7 bases respectively, with 14 bases between them. Germline V gives CDR1 MNHEY, CDR2 SMNVEV (reference sequence). DNA of the CDR3: TGTGCCAGCAGTCCACGGGGGCTGTTTGGCTACACCTTC. Protein: CASSPRGLFGYTF.

This clonotype has only one observation. V and J are TRBV20-1 and TRBJ2-7; maybe TRBD2 (5 bases). The CDR3 is 13 residues long. Trimming left V 5 bases short and J 2 bases short, with 13 bases between. CDR1 and CDR2 from the germline V gene are DFQATT and SNEGSKA (reference sequence). The CDR3 protein is CSAEPFGTYEQYF. The CDR3 DNA is TGCAGTGCTGAACCCTTCGGGACCTACGAGCAGTACTTC.

The chain carries TRBV6-2 or TRBV6-3 and TRBJ1-1, with D hard to call. V gave up 7 bases and J gave up 1 base, with 13 bases separating them. The CDR3 is made up of 14 amino acids. Germline V gene sequence: CDR1 MNHEY, CDR2 SVGEGT. The CDR3 loop reads CASTQPRGNTEAFF. DNA for the CDR3: TGTGCCAGCACCCAACCCCGGGGGAACACTGAAGCTTTCTTT.

This clonotype was seen ten or more times. V is TRBV28 and J is TRBJ1-1; a weak D match, TRBD1 (6 bases). V was shortened by 3 bases and J by 5 bases, with 13 bases between the two germline ends. CDR1 is MDHEN and CDR2 is SYDVKM in the germline V gene. The CDR3 runs to 14 residues. The CDR3 DNA is TGTGCCAGCAGTTTTCAGGGGAGGCGGACTGAAGCTTTCTTT. Encoded protein: CASSFQGRRTEAFF.

This clonotype was counted at least ten times. This chain joins TRBV6-1 and TRBJ1-6; no firm D call. Trimming took 2 bases from V and 12 from J, leaving 17 bases between them. The germline CDR1 and CDR2 sequences are MNHNS and SASEGT. The CDR3 totals 15 residues. The CDR3 sequence is CASSESAGRDRPLHF. In DNA, the CDR3 is TGTGCCAGCAGTGAATCCGCAGGTCGCGATAGACCCCTCCACTTT.

This clonotype was counted many times. The chain uses TRBV10-3 and TRBJ1-5; 8 bases are a match to TRBD1. Germline V lookup: CDR1 ENHRY, CDR2 SYGVKD. The CDR3 sequence is 14 residues long. V shed 5 bases, J shed 4 bases, and the junction held 4 bases outside the gene matches. The CDR3 sequence: CAISPGQVNQPQHF. The CDR3 DNA is TGTGCCATCAGTCCGGGACAGGTGAATCAGCCCCAGCATTTT.

The V call is TRBV20-1, the J call TRBJ2-3, with 10 bases lining up with TRBD2. Germline V gene sequence: CDR1 DFQATT, CDR2 SNEGSKA (reference sequence). V shed 0 bases, J shed 4 bases, and the junction held 10 bases outside the gene matches. The CDR3 totals 17 residues. The CDR3 spells CSARDPLTSGPADTQYF. CDR3 bases: TGCAGTGCTAGAGATCCCCTGACTAGCGGGCCAGCAGATACGCAGTATTTT.

This clonotype was seen more than once but under ten times. V gene TRBV7-9 combines with J gene TRBJ2-1, with 10 nucleotides matching TRBD2. This CDR3 contains 17 residues. CDR1 is SEHNR and CDR2 is FQNEAQ in the germline V gene (reference sequence). After removal of 4 bases from V and 10 bases from J, the junction contained 16 bases not matched to a gene. The CDR3 spells CASSSRASGSSIKEQFF. The CDR3 DNA is TGTGCCAGCAGCTCCCGGGCTAGCGGGAGTAGTATAAAGGAGCAGTTCTTC.

The chain recombines TRBV7-2 with TRBJ1-2; no firm D call. V gave up 2 bases and J gave up 3 bases, with 13 bases separating them. CDR1 and CDR2 from the germline V gene are SGHTA and FQGNSA. The CDR3 is made up of 15 amino acids. The CDR3: CASSLSETQYYGYTF. The CDR3 region has the DNA TGTGCCAGCAGCTTATCAGAAACTCAATACTATGGCTACACCTTC.

This clonotype was picked up many times. The CDR3: CASTRGLGYTF. The CDR3 DNA is TGTGCCAGCACCAGGGGGCTTGGCTACACCTTC. This sequence joins TRBV2 and TRBJ1-2; TRBD1 aligns across 8 bases. Germline V gene sequence: CDR1 SNHLY, CDR2 FYNNEI. V shed 7 bases and J 7 bases; nucleotides not matched to a gene: 2. CDR3 size: 11 residues.

The sample holds many counts of this clonotype. The chain employs TRBV20-1 and TRBJ1-5, with D maybe TRBD1 (6 bases). V gave up 3 bases and J gave up 3 bases, with 12 bases separating them. The CDR3 is 14 amino acids. Germline values: CDR1 DFQATT, CDR2 SNEGSKA (reference sequence). The DNA of the CDR3 is TGCAGTGCTAGGGGCGGGGGCCTCAATCAGCCCCAGCATTTT. This codes for CSARGGGLNQPQHF.

This clonotype was observed many times. The J gene is TRBJ1-4, the V gene TRBV29-1; D is ambiguous. CDR1 SQVTM and CDR2 ANQGSEA come from the germline V gene. Trimming removed 7 bases from V and 0 bases from J, with 6 bases in between. The CDR3 totals 12 residues. The chain's CDR3 is CSGITTNEKLFF. CDR3 nucleotide sequence: TGCAGCGGGATAACAACTAATGAAAAACTGTTTTTT.

This clonotype was detected ten times or more. The chain is built from TRBV11-2 and TRBJ1-1; D is ambiguous. The CDR3 covers 14 residues. V gave up 2 bases and J gave up 6 bases, with 13 bases separating them. Germline-derived CDR1 and CDR2 are SGHAT and FQNNGV. DNA for the CDR3: TGTGCCAGCAGCTTAACCCTAACTGAGTCTGAAGCTTTCTTT. Its protein is CASSLTLTESEAFF.

The table lists this clonotype with many counts. The genes are TRBV7-6 and TRBJ2-1, with D possibly being TRBD2 (5 bases). This CDR3 spans 12 amino acids. Germline V gene sequence: CDR1 SGHVS, CDR2 FNYEAQ. Trimming took 11 bases from V and 4 from J, leaving 12 bases between them. CDR3 coding DNA: TGTGCCTCCGCGGCGGGTTACAATGAGCAGTTCTTC. The encoded protein is CASAAGYNEQFF.

This clonotype is a singleton in its sample. CDR3 region: CASSQQAGEAVYF. As DNA, the CDR3 is TGTGCCAGCAGTCAGCAAGCGGGAGAGGCGGTGTACTTC. The chain couples TRBV2 to TRBJ2-5; 8 nucleotides line up with TRBD2. After removal of 5 bases from V and 13 bases from J, the junction contained 12 bases not matched to a gene. Germline CDR1 and CDR2: SNHLY and FYNNEI. This CDR3 region has 13 residues.

There are many counts of this clonotype. Mismatch with germline at one junction end may stem from a read error. V gene TRBV2 combines with J gene TRBJ2-3; D is unresolved. In germline, CDR1 is SNHLY, CDR2 FYNNEI. The CDR3 consists of 14 residues. CDR3 nucleotides: TGTGCCAGCAGTGAAGATGCAAGCACAGATACGCAATATTTT. The encoded protein is CASSEDASTDTQYF. The full variable domain, with the rest looked up from reference TRBV2 and TRBJ2-3, is EPEVTQTPSHQVTQMGQEVILRCVPISNHLYFYWYRQILGQKVEFLVSFYNNEISEKSEIFDDQFSVERPDGSNFTLKIRSTKLEDSAMYFCASSEDASTDTQYFGPGTRLTVL.

This clonotype was counted at least ten times. V usage is TRBV2 and J usage is TRBJ1-4, with 8 positions matching TRBD1. The V gene end was trimmed by 2 bases and the J gene end by 8 bases; junction bases not matched to a gene: 7. The CDR3 loop spans 15 amino acids. Germline CDR1 SNHLY, CDR2 FYNNEI. The CDR3 loop is CASSEQGAVNEKLFF. CDR3 coding DNA: TGTGCCAGCAGTGAACAGGGGGCGGTGAACGAAAAACTGTTTTTT.

This clonotype was detected ten times or more. The chain has TRBV29-1 and TRBJ1-2; tentatively, D is TRBD1 (5 bases). V lost 1 base and J 4 bases, leaving 19 bases between the germline ends. CDR1 and CDR2 from the germline V gene are SQVTM and ANQGSEA. The CDR3 has 16 amino acids. In nucleotides, the CDR3 is TGCAGCGTTGAAGCCCCTATGGGGCCCAAGGGCTATGGCTACACCTTC. Amino acids: CSVEAPMGPKGYGYTF.

The chain is built from TRBV4-1 and TRBJ2-1; 13 positions match TRBD2. CDR1 and CDR2 (germline): MGHRA, YSYEKL. V dropped 0 bases and J dropped 9; count of bases not matched to a gene: 11. The length of the CDR3 is 18 residues. The CDR3, as DNA: TGCGCCAGCAGCCAAGACCCGCCGGGACTAGCGGGGCGTAGTGAGCAGTTCTTC. It codes for CASSQDPPGLAGRSEQFF.

This clonotype was seen ten or more times. J is TRBJ2-3 and V is TRBV6-2 or TRBV6-3; D is perhaps TRBD2 (5 bases). Trimming took off 3 bases at V and 1 base at J, with 20 bases between the two ends. Germline-derived CDR1 and CDR2 are MNHEY and SVGEGT. The CDR3 has 18 amino acids. The CDR3 sequence is CASSYHGLLAEGTDTQYF. The DNA of the CDR3 is TGTGCCAGCAGTTATCACGGGCTTCTAGCCGAAGGCACAGATACGCAGTATTTT.

As regards this clonotype: This may be a read error, as it is one base from a much larger clone. The CDR3 end shows no conserved phenylalanine or tryptophan, and so a read error is likely. V gene TRBV12-3 or TRBV12-4 combines with J gene TRBJ1-2; a weak D match, TRBD1 (6 bases). The CDR3 consists of 14 residues. V lost 6 bases, J lost 8 bases, and 19 bases lay in between. This CDR3 is CASSPQTGLGGYTL. The CDR3 nucleotides are TGTGCCAGCAGCCCCCAAACAGGGCTTGGGGGCTACACCCTC.

This clonotype was seen a handful of times. A much larger clone lies a single base off, so this may be a read error. CDR3 bases: TGTGCCAGCAGTCCCGACAGGGGGAACCAAGGGACCCAGTACTTC. This sequence encodes CASSPDRGNQGTQYF. This sequence joins TRBV2 and TRBJ2-5, with 9 bases that match TRBD1. This CDR3 has 15 residues. CDR1 and CDR2 (germline): SNHLY, FYNNEI.